This T cell receptor beta chain was captured by sequencing in a study of blood T cell repertoires in COVID-19. In the study overall: Acute and convalescent COVID-19 specimens originated in the United States, Italy and Spain.

Sequencing used immunoSEQ multiplex PCR; TCRdb keeps in-frame clones, though not all of them. The sample includes roughly 360,000 clones, 87% of them seen just once. Trimming took off 2 bases at V and 5 bases at J, with 18 bases between the two ends. This CDR3 has 17 amino acids. Germline V gives CDR1 KGHSH, CDR2 LQKENI. Participants were aged roughly 18 to 89 years from roughly 26 US areas. Donors were grouped by their self-reported clinical history. The study counted Cohort 3 donors as recovered given two negative PCRs, clearance, or symptom resolution. The source material was PBMCs or T cells enriched from blood (not recorded which). The chain combines TRBV18 with TRBJ2-2; the D gene is possibly TRBD1 (5 bases). The origin of this receptor is a man aged 25-45 years who had recovered from COVID-19. CDR3 sequence reads: CASSPEKQWGRTGELFF. CDR3 nucleotide sequence: TGTGCCAGCTCACCAGAGAAGCAATGGGGCCGGACCGGGGAGCTGTTTTTT.